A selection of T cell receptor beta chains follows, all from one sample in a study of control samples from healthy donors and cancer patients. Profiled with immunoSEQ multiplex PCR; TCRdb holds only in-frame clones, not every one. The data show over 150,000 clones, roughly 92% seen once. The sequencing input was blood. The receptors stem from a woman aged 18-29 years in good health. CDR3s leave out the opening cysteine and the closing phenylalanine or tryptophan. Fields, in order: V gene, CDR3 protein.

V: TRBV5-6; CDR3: ASSPGYSGRARYGELF
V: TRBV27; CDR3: ASTTGGEKLF
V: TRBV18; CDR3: ASSPYLELGGNTDTQY
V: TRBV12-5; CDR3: ASATSGPERNTIY
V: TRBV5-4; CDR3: ASSWEGSSYNSPLH
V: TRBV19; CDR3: ASSKTTGGRQPQH
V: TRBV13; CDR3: ASSLNGLTKETQY
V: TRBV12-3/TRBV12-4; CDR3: ASSDGQGEAF
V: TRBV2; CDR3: ASRDRDRGFRSNQPQH
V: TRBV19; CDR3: ASSIRGSGNTIY
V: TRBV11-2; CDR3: ASTLHTSNTEAF
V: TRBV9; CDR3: ASSADRGGYEKLF
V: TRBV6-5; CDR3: ASSYGDSGNTIY
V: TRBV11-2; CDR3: ASSLEFDQPQH
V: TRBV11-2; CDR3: ASSFFRVMDTEAF
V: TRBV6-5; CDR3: ASSYSRDTPNTEAF
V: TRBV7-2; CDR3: ASSPEAGGYQPQH
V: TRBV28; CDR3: ASRETTYEAF
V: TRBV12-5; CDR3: ASAPGTGGGQY
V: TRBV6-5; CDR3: ASSYIPTYEQY
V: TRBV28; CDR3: ASRIDRGSSPLH
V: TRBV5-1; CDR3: ASRLGASGRGNEQF
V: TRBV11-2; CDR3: ASSLGQGGLGYEQY
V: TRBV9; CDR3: ASSVGAGTNGYT
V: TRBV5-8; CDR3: ARGDRLTYGYT
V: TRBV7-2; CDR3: ASSVSSGANYGYT
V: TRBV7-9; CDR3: ASSVAGGLSYT
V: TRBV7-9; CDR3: ASSPGGVNYGYT